This T cell receptor (beta chain) was recovered during a study of T cell changes during pregnancy in multiple sclerosis. The germline V gene has CDR1 SGHTA and CDR2 FQGTGA. Trimming pared 5 bases from V and 1 base from J, leaving 14 bases between. The CDR3 is 15 residues long. Sequencing was performed with immunoSEQ multiplex PCR; in TCRdb, only in-frame clones are kept and a portion is missing. The table has some 60,000 clones, approximately 90% seen once. This chain connects TRBV7-3 to TRBJ1-1, with no clear D. The sequence was obtained from a female donor with multiple sclerosis, enrolled in a pregnancy study. Material: peripheral blood, obtained after pregnancy. CDR3 nucleotides: TGTGCCAGCAGCCGCCACGCGGGCAGGAACACTGAAGCTTTCTTT. Translated: CASSRHAGRNTEAFF.